The clone carrying this T cell receptor (beta chain) was observed at least ten times. Its antigen is not identified. Exclusions: uncontrolled infection, other autoimmune disease, pregnancy, lactation. Diagnosis rested on symptoms, serum thyroxine and TRAb, thyroid ultrasound, and orbital computed tomography. These data belong to a study of T cells in Graves' hyperthyroidism and ophthalmopathy. Whole-study findings and limits: A 13 V-J model separated ophthalmopathy from stable hyperthyroidism. Most thyroid clonotypes expanded above 0.001 appeared in blood too.

There were TCR beta CDR3 regions amplified from RNA transcripts. The HTBI primer set served for first-round RT-PCR of the TCR CDR3. TCRdb re-derived calls from the multiplex PCR reads in MiXCR, one entry per CDR3 protein. The table shows approximately 400,000 distinct CDR3 sequences, with approximately 18% occurring only once. The sample was blood. This clonotype was sampled from a man aged 18 to 29 with Graves' ophthalmopathy.

The DNA for the CDR3 is TGTGCCAGCAGTGAGGCCGGGACTAGCGGGGTTGGGGAGCTGTTTTTT. Translating gives CASSEAGTSGVGELFF. The J gene is TRBJ2-2, the V gene TRBV2, with TRBD2 matching 13 bases. The CDR3 is made up of 16 amino acids. Trimming at V came to 3 bases and at J to 8 bases, leaving 6 bases not matched to a gene. The germline V gene has CDR1 SNHLY and CDR2 FYNNEI.